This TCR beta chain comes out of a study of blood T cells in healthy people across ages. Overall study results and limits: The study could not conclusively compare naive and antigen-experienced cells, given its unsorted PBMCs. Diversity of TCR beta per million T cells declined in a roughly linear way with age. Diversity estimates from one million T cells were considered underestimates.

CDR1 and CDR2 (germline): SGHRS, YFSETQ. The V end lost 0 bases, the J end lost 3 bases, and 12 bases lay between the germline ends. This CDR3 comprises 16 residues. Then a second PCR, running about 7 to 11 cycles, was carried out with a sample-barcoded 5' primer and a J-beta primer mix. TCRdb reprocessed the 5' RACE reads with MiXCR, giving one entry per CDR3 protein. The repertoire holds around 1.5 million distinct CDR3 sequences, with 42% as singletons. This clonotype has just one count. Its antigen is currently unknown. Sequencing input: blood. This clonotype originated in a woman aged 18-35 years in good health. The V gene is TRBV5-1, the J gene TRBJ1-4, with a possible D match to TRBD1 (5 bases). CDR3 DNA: TGCGCCAGCAGCTTGGCCTCGGGGCCCCCTAATGAAAAACTGTTTTTT. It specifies CASSLASGPPNEKLFF.